This T cell receptor (beta chain) was retrieved from a study of T-cell reconstitution after alpha-beta-depleted transplantation in children. Overall study findings and caveats: The main origin of T-cell counts and diversity one year after transplant was newly produced T cells. Where alpha-beta T cells came from about two months after transplant was reportedly several hundred expanded graft clones. There were some patients whose high TCRbeta diversity at day 60 came from surviving recipient T cells and thymic progenitors.

Details on this clonotype: Its antigen is unknown.

Germline CDR1 reads SGHDN; CDR2 reads FVKESK. With 1 base removed from V and 7 bases from J, the gap between germline ends came to 8 bases. The CDR3 consists of 13 residues. Unique molecular identifiers were used in preparing the TCRbeta library. MiXCR was run by TCRdb on the PCR reads, yielding one entry per CDR3 protein. The repertoire holds 700,000 or so distinct CDR3 sequences, with about an eighth as singletons. The sequenced sample was PBMCs, obtained before TCRalphabeta/CD19-depleted stem cell transplant. This clonotype was obtained from a girl aged 2 to 10 with congenital amegakaryocytic thrombocytopenia, due to receive a stem cell transplant. The rearrangement joins TRBV14 to TRBJ2-1; D ambiguous. CDR3 sequence: CASSQGPFNEQFF. As DNA, the CDR3 is TGTGCCAGCAGCCAAGGACCCTTTAATGAGCAGTTCTTC.